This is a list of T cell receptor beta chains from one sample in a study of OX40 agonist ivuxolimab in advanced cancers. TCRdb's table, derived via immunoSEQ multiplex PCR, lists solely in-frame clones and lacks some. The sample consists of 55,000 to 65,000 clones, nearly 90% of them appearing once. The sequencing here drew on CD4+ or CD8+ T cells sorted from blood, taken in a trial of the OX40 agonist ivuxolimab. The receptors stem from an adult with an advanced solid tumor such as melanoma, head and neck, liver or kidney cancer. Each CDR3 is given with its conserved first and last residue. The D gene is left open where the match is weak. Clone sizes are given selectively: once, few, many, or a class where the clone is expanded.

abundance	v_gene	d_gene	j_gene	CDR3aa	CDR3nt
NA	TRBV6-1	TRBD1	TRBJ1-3	CASSEARDRGYRNTIYF	TGTGCCAGCAGTGAAGCAAGGGACAGGGGTTATAGAAACACCATATATTTT
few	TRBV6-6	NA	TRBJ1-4	CASSATEGSNEKLFF	TGTGCCAGCAGCGCGACAGAGGGTAGTAATGAAAAACTGTTTTTT
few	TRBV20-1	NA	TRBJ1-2	CSARGAHGYTF	TGCAGTGCTAGGGGGGCCCATGGCTACACCTTC
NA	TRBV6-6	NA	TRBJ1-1	CASSLGGPSGTEAFF	TGTGCCAGCAGCCTGGGGGGTCCCTCGGGCACTGAAGCTTTCTTT
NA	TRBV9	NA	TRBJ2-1	CASSPRDRANEQFF	TGTGCCAGCAGCCCGCGGGACAGAGCCAATGAGCAGTTCTTC
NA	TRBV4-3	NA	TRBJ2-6	CASSQVSSGANVLTF	TGCGCCAGCAGCCAAGTGAGCTCTGGGGCCAACGTCCTGACTTTC
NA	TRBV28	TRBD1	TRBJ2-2	CASSLGTGRTGELFF	TGTGCCAGCAGTTTAGGGACAGGAAGAACCGGGGAGCTGTTTTTT
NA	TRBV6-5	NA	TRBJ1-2	CASRNQDYTF	TGTGCCAGCCGAAATCAGGACTACACCTTC
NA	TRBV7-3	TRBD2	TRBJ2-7	CASSLGTSGGLIPYEQYF	TGTGCCAGCAGCTTAGGGACTAGCGGGGGGCTTATTCCCTACGAGCAGTACTTC
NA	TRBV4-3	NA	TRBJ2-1	CASSQEVARHEQFF	TGCGCCAGCAGCCAAGAAGTGGCTAGACATGAGCAGTTCTTC
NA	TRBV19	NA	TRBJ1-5	CASRERTAVNQPQHF	TGTGCCAGTAGAGAGCGGACAGCCGTCAATCAGCCCCAGCATTTT
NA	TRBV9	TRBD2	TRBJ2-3	CASSSLTSAQDTDTQYF	TGTGCCAGCAGCTCGCTTACTAGCGCCCAGGACACAGATACGCAGTATTTT
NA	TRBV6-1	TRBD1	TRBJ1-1	CASSDPGQGSEAFF	TGTGCCAGCAGTGATCCGGGACAGGGGTCTGAAGCTTTCTTT
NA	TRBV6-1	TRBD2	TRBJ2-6	CAHRPGGSGANVLTF	TGTGCCCATCGACCCGGGGGGTCAGGGGCCAACGTCCTGACTTTC
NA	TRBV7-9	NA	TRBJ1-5	CASSFSGGGPQHF	TGTGCCAGCAGCTTTAGCGGTGGTGGGCCCCAGCATTTT
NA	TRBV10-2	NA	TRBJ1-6	CASSEGDRSPLHF	TGCGCCAGCAGTGAGGGGGACCGGTCACCCCTCCACTTT
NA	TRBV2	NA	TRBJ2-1	CASAGTSNNEQFF	TGTGCCAGCGCCGGGACTTCTAACAATGAGCAGTTCTTC
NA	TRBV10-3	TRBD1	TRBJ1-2	CAIRGQEANYGYTF	TGTGCCATCAGAGGACAGGAAGCTAACTATGGCTACACCTTC
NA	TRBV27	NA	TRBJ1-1	CASSQRVFGVNTEAFF	TGTGCCAGTTCACAACGGGTTTTCGGAGTGAACACTGAAGCTTTCTTT
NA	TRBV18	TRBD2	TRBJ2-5	CASSLLAGDETQYF	TGTGCCAGCTCACTACTAGCGGGGGACGAGACCCAGTACTTC
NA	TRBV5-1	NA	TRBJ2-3	CASSSGTAKDTQYF	TGCGCCAGCAGCTCCGGGACGGCAAAAGATACGCAGTATTTT
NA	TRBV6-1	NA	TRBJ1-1	CASNIGRLEAFF	TGTGCCAGCAATATCGGTAGGTTGGAAGCTTTCTTT
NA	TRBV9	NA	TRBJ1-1	CASSVAAGPNTEAFF	TGTGCCAGCAGCGTCGCGGCGGGCCCGAACACTGAAGCTTTCTTT
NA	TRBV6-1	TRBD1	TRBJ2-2	CASSSRQGTGELFF	TGTGCCAGCAGCTCCCGACAGGGCACCGGGGAGCTGTTTTTT